This is a list of T cell receptor beta chains from one sample in a study of early T cells in non-severe SARS-CoV-2 infection. TCRdb analysed the 5' RACE reads with MiXCR anew, one entry per CDR3 protein. The data hold 25,000 to 35,000 distinct CDR3 sequences, with less than 6.5% observed a single time. Sequenced: whole blood. Source of these receptors: an adult who was a healthcare worker with PCR-confirmed SARS-CoV-2 infection or an uninfected control (not recorded which). Each CDR3 is given with its conserved first and last residue. The D gene is left open where the match is weak. Size tells how often a clone was seen (once, few, many) or the class of an expanded clone, and some rows leave it out.

TRBJ2-6	NA	TRBV10-2	few	CASSEWGRASGANVLTF	TGCGCCAGCAGTGAGTGGGGTCGGGCTTCTGGGGCCAACGTCCTGACTTTC
TRBJ2-1	NA	TRBV20-1	few	CSAREDSYNEQFF	TGCAGTGCTAGAGAGGACTCGTACAATGAGCAGTTCTTC
TRBJ2-3	TRBD2	TRBV3-1	few	CASSQGGLAGGRTDTQYF	TGTGCCAGCAGCCAAGGGGGACTAGCGGGAGGAAGAACAGATACGCAGTATTTT
TRBJ2-3	TRBD2	TRBV7-8	many	CASSPLAGASTDTQYF	TGTGCCAGCAGCCCTCTAGCGGGAGCTAGCACAGATACGCAGTATTTT
TRBJ1-1	NA	TRBV19	many	CASCGGLRPTEAFF	TGTGCCAGCTGCGGGGGCCTCCGACCGACTGAAGCTTTCTTT
TRBJ2-7	NA	TRBV25-1	few	CATSPSGLSLEQYF	TGTGCCACCTCCCCGTCCGGCCTCTCCCTCGAGCAGTACTTC
TRBJ1-3	NA	TRBV20-1	few	CSARDPFGNTIYF	TGCAGTGCTAGAGATCCGTTTGGAAACACCATATATTTT
TRBJ1-2	NA	TRBV30	NA	CAWGQGTSGYTF	TGTGCCTGGGGTCAGGGGACCTCCGGCTACACCTTC
TRBJ2-1	TRBD2	TRBV19	many	CASSTITLAGGYGEQFF	TGTGCCAGTAGTACAATAACTCTAGCGGGGGGGTACGGTGAGCAGTTCTTC
TRBJ2-6	NA	TRBV7-8	many	CASSSAGRSGANVLTF	TGTGCCAGCAGCTCCGCCGGGCGCTCTGGGGCCAACGTCCTGACTTTC
TRBJ2-3	NA	TRBV6-6	many	CASSYHSTSDTQYF	TGTGCCAGCAGTTACCACTCGACGAGTGATACGCAGTATTTT
TRBJ1-1	NA	TRBV11-2	NA	CASSLGTRIEAFF	TGTGCCAGCAGCTTAGGAACACGTATAGAAGCTTTCTTT
TRBJ2-1	NA	TRBV28	few	CASSPVYIRGRTYNEQFF	TGTGCCAGCAGCCCGGTTTACATACGGGGGCGAACCTACAATGAGCAGTTCTTC
TRBJ2-2	TRBD2	TRBV3-1	many	CASSPLRTSGRSDTGELFF	TGTGCCAGCAGCCCATTGCGGACTAGCGGGAGGTCGGACACCGGGGAGCTGTTTTTT
TRBJ2-7	TRBD2	TRBV9	NA	CASSRTGYGRHSYEQYF	TGTGCCAGCAGCCGGACCGGGTACGGGAGGCACTCCTACGAGCAGTACTTC
TRBJ2-3	NA	TRBV28	few	CASNGFADTQYF	TGTGCCAGCAACGGGTTCGCAGATACGCAGTATTTT
TRBJ2-1	TRBD2	TRBV7-7	many	CASSLGTSEGYNEQFF	TGTGCTAGCAGCTTAGGGACTAGCGAAGGGTACAATGAGCAGTTCTTC
TRBJ2-1	NA	TRBV7-9	many	CASSYLAGSYNEQFF	TGTGCCAGCAGTTACCTGGCGGGTTCCTACAATGAGCAGTTCTTC
TRBJ2-7	NA	TRBV29-1	many	CSARTVKSYEQYF	TGCAGCGCCCGGACAGTTAAGTCCTACGAGCAGTACTTC
TRBJ2-3	NA	TRBV28	NA	CASSLGDPRDTQYF	TGTGCCAGCAGTTTAGGGGACCCTAGGGATACGCAGTATTTT
TRBJ2-3	NA	TRBV11-1	many	CASGFMADTQYF	TGTGCCAGCGGATTTATGGCAGATACGCAGTATTTT
TRBJ2-1	TRBD2	TRBV19	few	CASERGGSYNEQFF	TGTGCCAGCGAGCGGGGGGGCTCCTACAATGAGCAGTTCTTC
TRBJ1-3	NA	TRBV4-1	NA	CASSQGQTSGNTIYF	TGCGCCAGCAGCCAGGGCCAGACGTCTGGAAACACCATATATTTT
TRBJ1-2	NA	TRBV7-2	medium-sized	CASSLAKYGYTF	TGTGCCAGCAGCTTAGCGAAATATGGCTACACCTTC
TRBJ2-1	TRBD2	TRBV5-4	many	CASSLGLAGTYNEQFF	TGTGCCAGCAGCCTAGGACTAGCGGGGACCTACAATGAGCAGTTCTTC
TRBJ2-5	NA	TRBV13	many	CASSLGRAYQETQYF	TGTGCCAGCAGCTTAGGCCGGGCCTACCAAGAGACCCAGTACTTC
TRBJ1-2	TRBD1	TRBV10-3	few	CAIRTGENYGYTF	TGTGCCATCAGGACAGGGGAAAACTATGGCTACACCTTC
TRBJ2-1	TRBD2	TRBV29-1	few	CSAKLAGVRDEQFF	TGCAGCGCCAAACTAGCGGGAGTTAGGGATGAGCAGTTCTTC
TRBJ2-1	NA	TRBV5-1	many	CASSLGLIDEQFF	TGCGCCAGCAGCCTCGGTCTGATCGATGAGCAGTTCTTC
TRBJ1-2	NA	TRBV16	many	CASSRDSPLTF	TGTGCCAGCAGCCGTGACAGTCCCCTCACCTTC
TRBJ2-5	NA	TRBV28	NA	CASNRVLGTQYF	TGTGCCAGCAACAGGGTACTTGGGACCCAGTACTTC
TRBJ1-1	NA	TRBV10-3	many	CAISDPPLRTEAFF	TGTGCCATCAGTGACCCTCCACTGCGCACTGAAGCTTTCTTT
TRBJ2-4	NA	TRBV7-4	NA	CASNPGSAKNIQYF	TGTGCCAGCAATCCCGGGTCAGCCAAAAACATTCAGTACTTC
TRBJ2-1	TRBD2	TRBV19	many	CASSILAGTGYNEQFF	TGTGCCAGTAGTATACTAGCGGGGACGGGCTACAATGAGCAGTTCTTC
TRBJ1-5	TRBD1	TRBV6-6	many	CASSYSGTGVQPQHF	TGTGCCAGCAGTTACTCTGGGACAGGGGTTCAGCCCCAGCATTTT
TRBJ1-1	TRBD1	TRBV5-4	few	CASSLGDRGLQGAFF	TGTGCCAGCAGCTTGGGGGACAGGGGCTTACAGGGAGCTTTCTTT
TRBJ2-7	NA	TRBV29-1	NA	CSVDLGAYEQYF	TGCAGCGTTGACCTGGGTGCCTACGAGCAGTACTTC
TRBJ2-5	NA	TRBV5-1	many	CASSLVRETQYF	TGCGCCAGCAGCTTGGTGCGAGAGACCCAGTACTTC
TRBJ1-1	NA	TRBV27	few	CASSNLRRTEAFF	TGTGCCAGCAGTAACCTCCGACGGACGGAAGCTTTCTTT
TRBJ1-5	NA	TRBV12-3/TRBV12-4	few	CASSAPFPGNQPQHF	TGTGCCAGCAGTGCCCCATTCCCCGGCAATCAGCCCCAGCATTTT
TRBJ1-4	NA	TRBV5-1	NA	CASSLRASTNEKLFF	TGCGCCAGCAGCTTGAGGGCTTCAACTAATGAAAAACTGTTTTTT
TRBJ1-1	TRBD1	TRBV11-2	many	CASSRTGGQNTEVFF	TGTGCCAGCAGCAGAACAGGGGGCCAGAACACTGAAGTTTTCTTT
TRBJ1-2	NA	TRBV10-2	many	CASSEWQTGRLQGYTF	TGCGCCAGCAGTGAGTGGCAAACGGGGCGCCTCCAGGGCTACACCTTC
TRBJ2-7	NA	TRBV29-1	many	CSVLSRGHQAEQYF	TGCAGCGTCCTCTCCAGGGGACATCAAGCCGAGCAGTACTTC
TRBJ2-1	TRBD2	TRBV10-3	NA	CAVRVGGTSINEQFF	TGTGCCGTCCGTGTGGGTGGGACTAGCATCAATGAGCAGTTCTTC
TRBJ1-5	NA	TRBV18	few	CASSPEYFQPQHF	TGTGCCAGCTCACCGGAGTACTTTCAGCCCCAGCATTTT
TRBJ2-2	NA	TRBV14	many	CASSPELDGELFF	TGTGCCAGCAGCCCAGAACTAGACGGGGAGCTGTTTTTT
TRBJ2-3	TRBD1	TRBV12-3/TRBV12-4	many	CASSWAGGRSDTQYF	TGTGCCAGCAGTTGGGCAGGGGGCAGGTCAGATACGCAGTATTTT
TRBJ2-3	NA	TRBV7-3	few	CASSLQGMTDTQYF	TGTGCCAGCAGCTTACAGGGAATGACAGATACGCAGTATTTT
TRBJ2-3	NA	TRBV13	NA	CASSLTVGRGTDTQYF	TGTGCCAGCAGCTTAACCGTTGGGCGGGGCACAGATACGCAGTATTTT
TRBJ2-7	TRBD2	TRBV11-2	NA	CASSFQSISVGLHYEQYF	TGTGCCAGCAGCTTTCAGAGCATTAGTGTGGGACTACACTACGAGCAGTACTTC
TRBJ2-7	TRBD1	TRBV30	few	CALSTGYTYEQYF	TGTGCCTTGTCGACAGGGTACACCTACGAGCAGTACTTC
TRBJ2-2	NA	TRBV19	many	CASRAQNTGELFF	TGTGCCAGTCGAGCCCAGAACACCGGGGAGCTGTTTTTT
TRBJ2-1	NA	TRBV28	many	CASSLGRDYNEQFF	TGTGCCAGCAGTTTAGGTAGGGATTACAATGAGCAGTTCTTC
TRBJ2-1	NA	TRBV10-3	medium-sized	CAISESGGYYNEQFF	TGTGCCATCAGTGAGTCTGGAGGCTACTACAATGAGCAGTTCTTC
TRBJ1-1	NA	TRBV11-3	many	CASSLGPKGEAFF	TGTGCCAGCAGCTTGGGGCCGAAAGGAGAAGCTTTCTTT
TRBJ2-2	NA	TRBV4-1	few	CASSQDSAGAQNTGELFF	TGCGCCAGCAGCCAAGATTCGGCGGGGGCACAGAACACCGGGGAGCTGTTTTTT
TRBJ2-1	NA	TRBV2	many	CASSGEGVPYNEQFF	TGTGCCAGCAGTGGAGAGGGGGTCCCCTACAATGAGCAGTTCTTC